These 28 T cell receptor beta chains were all obtained from the same sample, sequenced in a study of blood T cells in healthy people across ages. For the second PCR, which ran for about 6 to 11 cycles, a sample-barcoded 5' primer and a J-beta primer mix were used. TCRdb independently ran MiXCR on the 5' RACE reads; one entry per CDR3 protein. The sample contains about a million distinct CDR3 sequences, about 51% of which appear only once. The sample taken for sequencing was blood. The receptor set was obtained from a woman in her sixties in good health.

The chain combines TRBV20-1 with TRBJ1-5; D unclear. V dropped 4 bases and J dropped 3 bases, with 4 bases sitting between them. The CDR3 is made up of 11 amino acids. CDR1 is DFQATT, CDR2 SNEGSKA, per germline (reference sequence). CDR3: CSATSNQPQHF. The CDR3 DNA is TGCAGTGCTACCTCCAATCAGCCCCAGCATTTT.

This clonotype has a handful of counts. A clone one base away is much larger, so this may be a read error. Here the CDR3 reads CASSGGGTSSYEQYF. The DNA for the CDR3 is TGTGCCAGCAGTGGGGGGGGGACTAGCAGCTACGAGCAGTACTTC. This chain uses TRBV28 with TRBJ2-7, with TRBD2 identical over 9 bases. V lost 5 bases, J lost 3 bases, and 8 bases stayed unmatched. The CDR3 is 15 amino acids. Germline assignment: CDR1 MDHEN and CDR2 SYDVKM. The full variable domain, its missing parts supplied by reference TRBV28 and TRBJ2-7, is DVKVTQSSRYLVKRTGEKVFLECVQDMDHENMFWYRQDPGLGLRLIYFSYDVKMKEKGDIPEGYSVSREKKERFSLILESASTNQTSMYLCASSGGGTSSYEQYFGPGTRLTVT.

This rearrangement joins TRBV7-3 to TRBJ1-6; D is unresolved. The CDR3 length is 13 residues. Germline CDR1 is SGHTA and CDR2 is FQGTGA. Trimming shortened V by 3 bases and J by 5 bases, and 5 bases separated the two germline ends. The CDR3: CASSFSDNSPLHF. DNA of the CDR3: TGTGCCAGCAGCTTTTCGGATAATTCACCCCTCCACTTT.

This clonotype appeared a few times. The rearrangement links TRBV4-3 to TRBJ1-6; D remains ambiguous. Germline V gives CDR1 LGHNA, CDR2 YSLEER. This CDR3 contains 14 residues. Deletions cut 0 bases from V and 11 bases from J, with 11 bases between. The CDR3 is CASSQDVLSAPLHF. The CDR3 nucleotides read TGCGCCAGCAGCCAAGATGTCCTTTCGGCACCCCTCCACTTT.

Concerning this clonotype itself: The junction departs from germline at one end; a sequencing error may be responsible. The V gene is TRBV7-9, the J gene TRBJ2-1; D perhaps matches TRBD1 (5 bases). The CDR3 runs 14 residues. CDR1 and CDR2 from the germline V gene are SEHNR and FQNEAQ (reference sequence). DNA of the CDR3: TGTGCCAGCAGCGTAGCCCAGGACAAAAATGAGCAGTTCTTC. Translation: CASSVAQDKNEQFF.

In this sample, this clonotype turned up once. V gene TRBV29-1 combines with J gene TRBJ2-6, with D possibly matching TRBD2 (7 bases). The V end was cut by 4 bases, the J end by 2 bases, with 15 bases between. This CDR3 has 16 amino acids. CDR1 and CDR2 (germline): SQVTM, ANQGSEA. This CDR3 reads CSVVRGGGTGANVLTF. For the CDR3, the DNA is TGCAGCGTTGTTAGGGGGGGAGGCACTGGGGCCAACGTCCTGACTTTC. Full variable domain (remainder filled in from reference TRBV29-1 and TRBJ2-6): SAVISQKPSRDICQRGTSLTIQCQVDSQVTMMFWYRQQPGQSLTLIATANQGSEATYESGFVIDKFPISRPNLTFSTLTVSNMSPEDSSIYLCSVVRGGGTGANVLTFGAGSRLTVL.

Note on this clonotype: The germline gene is not matched at one end of the junction; a read error may be the cause. The J gene is TRBJ2-7, the V gene TRBV20-1; D gene uncertain. Germline lookup yields CDR1 DFQATT and CDR2 SNEGSKA (reference sequence). This CDR3 region has 14 residues. The CDR3 here is CSARDRATSYEQYF. For the CDR3, the DNA is TGTAGTGCTAGAGATAGGGCCACCTCCTACGAGCAGTACTTC.

The chain recombines TRBV2 with TRBJ2-7; TRBD1 aligns across 8 bases. The J call may be wrong; the DNA end is better matched by TRBJ2-4. The CDR3 runs to 14 residues. The V gene's germline CDR1 is SNHLY and CDR2 FYNNEI. For the CDR3, the DNA is TGTGCCAGCGCGGCCAGGACAGGGCAGAACATTCAGTACTTC. Protein sequence: CASAARTGQNIQYF.

The V and J genes are TRBV20-1 and TRBJ2-1; 7 positions match TRBD2. V lost 5 bases, J lost 4 bases, and 8 bases stayed unmatched. The CDR3 covers 14 residues. Germline values: CDR1 DFQATT, CDR2 SNEGSKA (reference sequence). CDR3: CSAPTSHLYNEQFF. CDR3 nucleotides: TGCAGTGCTCCGACTAGCCACCTTTACAATGAGCAGTTCTTC.

This clonotype was seen only a few times. The gene calls are TRBV20-1 and TRBJ2-5, with D maybe TRBD1 (5 bases). Germline V gene sequence: CDR1 DFQATT, CDR2 SNEGSKA (reference sequence). The CDR3 length is 14 residues. Trimming shortened V by 6 bases and J by 0 bases, and 14 bases separated the two germline ends. The CDR3 here is CSATANRNQETQYF. CDR3 nucleotides: TGCAGTGCAACTGCAAACAGGAACCAAGAGACCCAGTACTTC.

The chain is built from TRBV5-1 and TRBJ1-1; D remains unclear. The CDR3 has 14 residues. V lost 1 base to trimming and J lost 0 bases, with 7 bases between them. Germline V gives CDR1 SGHRS, CDR2 YFSETQ. The CDR3 protein is CASSLLSVNTEAFF. In nucleotides, the CDR3 is TGCGCCAGCAGCTTGCTCTCAGTGAACACTGAAGCTTTCTTT. The full variable domain, its missing parts supplied by reference TRBV5-1 and TRBJ1-1, is KAGVTQTPRYLIKTRGQQVTLSCSPISGHRSVSWYQQTPGQGLQFLFEYFSETQRNKGNFPGRFSGRQFSNSRSEMNVSTLELGDSALYLCASSLLSVNTEAFFGQGTRLTVV.

The genes are TRBV5-4 and TRBJ2-1; D is tentatively TRBD1 or TRBD2 (5 bases each). From germline, CDR1 is SGHNT and CDR2 YYREEE (reference sequence). The CDR3 has 14 residues. Deletions cut 4 bases from V and 5 bases from J, with 13 bases between. This chain's CDR3 is CASSRPQGDNEQFF. In DNA form, the CDR3 reads TGTGCCAGCAGCCGCCCGCAGGGAGACAATGAGCAGTTCTTC. The full variable domain, in which reference TRBV5-4 and TRBJ2-1 provide the parts outside the CDR3, is ETGVTQSPTHLIKTRGQQVTLRCSSQSGHNTVSWYQQALGQGPQFIFQYYREEENGRGNFPPRFSGLQFPNYSSELNVNALELDDSALYLCASSRPQGDNEQFFGPGTRLTVL.

The chain couples TRBV29-1 to TRBJ2-5; 10 bases are a match to TRBD1. Germline CDR1 SQVTM, CDR2 ANQGSEA. The CDR3 length is 14 residues. Trimming at V came to 7 bases and at J to 11 bases, leaving 16 bases not matched to a gene. The CDR3 protein is CSARQGAGVGEQYF. The CDR3 DNA sequence: TGCAGCGCACGACAGGGGGCGGGAGTGGGTGAGCAGTACTTC.

The rearrangement links TRBV20-1 to TRBJ1-1; the D is unclear. Germline V lookup: CDR1 DFQATT, CDR2 SNEGSKA (reference sequence). CDR3 length: 13 residues. V was clipped by 6 bases and J by 3 bases, with 14 bases between them. The CDR3 sequence is CSARLGYDTEAFF. In DNA, the CDR3 is TGCAGTGCGAGACTCGGATATGACACTGAAGCTTTCTTT.

The V call is TRBV7-2, the J call TRBJ1-2, with a possible D match to TRBD1 (5 bases). V was cut by 3 bases and J by 8 bases, with 19 bases left in between. Germline-derived CDR1 and CDR2 are SGHTA and FQGNSA. The CDR3 is made up of 15 amino acids. CDR3 DNA sequence: TGTGCCAGCAGCTTGTCCGGGACTCACCAAAAGGGCTACACCTTC. Amino acid sequence: CASSLSGTHQKGYTF.

In regard to this clonotype: A single base separates this from a much larger clone, so it may be a read error. V gene TRBV7-8 combines with J gene TRBJ2-3, with D perhaps assigned TRBD1 or TRBD2 (5 bases each). V was pared by 5 bases and J by 8 bases, with 14 bases between. The CDR3 spans 13 residues. Germline CDR1 and CDR2: SGHVS and FQNEAQ. The CDR3 DNA reads TGTGCCAGCAGCCCTCGGGACCCTGCTACGCAGTATTTT. The encoded protein is CASSPRDPATQYF.

The genes are TRBV5-1 and TRBJ2-1; TRBD2 might be the D (6 bases). Germline CDR1 and CDR2: SGHRS and YFSETQ. Trimming cost V 2 bases and J 6 bases, with 18 bases left between them. This CDR3 is built from 16 residues. The DNA of the CDR3 is TGCGCCAGCAGCTTCCCACCGAAACGGGACTTCAATGAGCAGTTCTTC. Protein sequence: CASSFPPKRDFNEQFF.

This clonotype has ten or more counts. The chain has TRBV27 and TRBJ2-7; D gene unclear. Trimming removed 5 bases from V and 10 bases from J, with 24 bases in between. Germline loops: CDR1 MNHEY, CDR2 SMNVEV (reference sequence). This CDR3 spans 15 amino acids. The CDR3 DNA is TGTGCCAGCAGTGTAAACCCCGCCCTGAGATGGGAACAGTACTTC. Translating gives CASSVNPALRWEQYF.

This sequence joins TRBV28 and TRBJ2-7; D possibly corresponds to TRBD2 (6 bases). CDR3 size: 16 residues. Germline V gives CDR1 MDHEN, CDR2 SYDVKM. V lost 6 bases and J lost 4, with 22 bases in between. CDR3 protein: CASSPPDRGYGYEQYF. The CDR3 nucleotides read TGTGCCAGCAGCCCCCCCGACCGGGGGTATGGTTACGAGCAGTACTTC.

This clonotype was seen a few times. This chain joins TRBV27 and TRBJ1-2; 8 bases fit TRBD1. This CDR3 region has 14 residues. Germline V gene data show CDR1 as MNHEY and CDR2 as SMNVEV (reference sequence). V dropped 5 bases and J dropped 4; count of bases not matched to a gene: 6. CDR3 amino acids: CASSLRGPLYGYTF. The CDR3 DNA is TGTGCCAGCAGTCTCAGGGGGCCCCTCTATGGCTACACCTTC.

This clonotype was seen a few times. The J gene is TRBJ1-5, the V gene TRBV27; 7 positions match TRBD1. The V segment lost 8 bases and the J segment 1 base; nucleotides outside the gene matches: 8. Germline loops: CDR1 MNHEY, CDR2 SMNVEV (reference sequence). This CDR3 is 15 amino acids long. In DNA form, the CDR3 reads TGTGCCAGCGACGCGACAGGGTTGAGCAATCAGCCCCAGCATTTT. It is translated as CASDATGLSNQPQHF.

The chain is built from TRBV6-5 and TRBJ2-2; D might be TRBD1 (5 bases). There are 13 residues in the CDR3. Per the germline V gene, CDR1 is MNHEY and CDR2 is SVGAGI. V was pared by 8 bases and J by 1 base, with 8 bases between. The CDR3 coding sequence is TGTGCCAGCGCCAGGGTGAACACCGGGGAGCTGTTTTTT. It is translated as CASARVNTGELFF.

The V gene is TRBV13, the J gene TRBJ2-5, with D possibly matching TRBD1 (5 bases). V shed 5 bases and J shed 5 bases, with 15 bases lying between them. CDR3 length: 14 residues. From germline, CDR1 is PRHDT and CDR2 FYEKMQ (reference sequence). The CDR3 region has the DNA TGTGCCAGCAGCCAAGGACATTCCATGGAGACCCAGTACTTC. It encodes CASSQGHSMETQYF.

The chain has TRBV5-1 and TRBJ2-2; D unresolved. This CDR3 has 15 residues. In germline, CDR1 is SGHRS, CDR2 YFSETQ. Trimming removed 1 base at V and 2 bases at J, with 9 bases between. CDR3 bases: TGCGCCAGCAGCTTGTTTGGAACCAACACCGGGGAGCTGTTTTTT. Translated: CASSLFGTNTGELFF.

The V call is TRBV11-2, the J call TRBJ1-2, with 9 nucleotides matching TRBD1. The ends lost 5 bases at V and 9 bases at J; junction bases unmatched: 16. The length of the CDR3 is 16 residues. Germline V gives CDR1 SGHAT, CDR2 FQNNGV. The CDR3 DNA is TGTGCCAGCAGCCCCGCAATGGGGACAGGGTGGATTAGCTACACCTTC. Protein: CASSPAMGTGWISYTF.

The chain uses TRBV7-2 and TRBJ2-7, with D perhaps given as TRBD1 or TRBD2 (5 bases each). CDR1 is SGHTA, CDR2 FQGNSA, per germline. The V end lost 5 bases, the J end lost 5 bases, and 16 bases lay between the germline ends. This CDR3 contains 14 residues. The CDR3 spells CASSPRDPVHEQYF. In nucleotides, the CDR3 is TGTGCCAGCAGCCCCCGGGACCCAGTCCACGAGCAGTACTTC.

This chain joins TRBV7-8 and TRBJ2-5; D gene unclear. V was trimmed by 2 bases and J by 2 bases, leaving 6 bases between them. The CDR3 has 13 amino acids. Per germline, CDR1 SGHVS and CDR2 FQNEAQ. The CDR3 sequence is CASSLYFQETQYF. CDR3 coding DNA: TGTGCCAGCAGCTTATACTTTCAAGAGACCCAGTACTTC.

The V call is TRBV7-2, the J call TRBJ2-7; tentatively, D is TRBD2 (6 bases). The tail of the sequence fits TRBJ2-5 better, so the J call may be wrong. This CDR3 region has 14 residues. CDR1 is SGHTA, CDR2 FQGNSA, per germline. The CDR3 sequence is CASSLGVGAGTQYF. CDR3 sequence (DNA): TGTGCCAGCAGCTTAGGCGTGGGAGCGGGGACCCAGTACTTC.